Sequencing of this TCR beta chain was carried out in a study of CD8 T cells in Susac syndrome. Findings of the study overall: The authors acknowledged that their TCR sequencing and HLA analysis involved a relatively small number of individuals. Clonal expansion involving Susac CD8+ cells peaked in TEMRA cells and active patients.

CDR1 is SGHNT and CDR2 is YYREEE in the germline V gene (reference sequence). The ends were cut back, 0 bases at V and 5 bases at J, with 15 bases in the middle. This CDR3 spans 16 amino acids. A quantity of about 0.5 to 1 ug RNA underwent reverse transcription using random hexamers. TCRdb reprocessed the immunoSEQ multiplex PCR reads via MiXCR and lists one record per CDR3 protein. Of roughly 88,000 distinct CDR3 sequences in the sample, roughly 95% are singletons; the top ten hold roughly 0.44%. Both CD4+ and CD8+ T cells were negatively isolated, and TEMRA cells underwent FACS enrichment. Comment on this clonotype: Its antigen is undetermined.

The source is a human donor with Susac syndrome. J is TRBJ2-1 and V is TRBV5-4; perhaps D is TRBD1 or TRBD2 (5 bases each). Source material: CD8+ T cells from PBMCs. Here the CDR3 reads CASSLGGDSDHNEQFF. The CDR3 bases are TGTGCCAGCAGCTTGGGAGGGGATTCCGACCACAATGAGCAGTTCTTC.